This T cell receptor beta chain was recorded in a study of T cells in Graves' hyperthyroidism and ophthalmopathy. Whole-study context: Staff took peripheral blood when the initial diagnosis was made, before any treatment began.

Overall study findings and caveats: Blood also showed most of the thyroid clonotypes that were expanded above 0.001.

From approximately 9.3 ml of fresh peripheral blood, PBMCs were isolated. This clonotype was observed a few times. Its specificity is unknown. The investigators amplified TCR beta CDR3 regions from RNA transcripts. RT-PCR in the first round (using the HTBI primer set) targeted the TCR CDR3. TCRdb analysed the multiplex PCR reads with MiXCR anew, one entry per CDR3 protein. Of hundreds of thousands of distinct CDR3 sequences listed, less than 25% are singletons. The trim removed 3 bases at V and 6 bases at J, leaving 15 bases unmatched. The CDR3 has 17 residues. The V gene's germline CDR1 is SEHNR and CDR2 FQNEAQ (reference sequence).

Material for sequencing was blood. The chain recombines TRBV7-9 with TRBJ1-2, with 8 bases lining up with TRBD1. The sequence was obtained from a man in his thirties or forties with Graves' ophthalmopathy. The CDR3 DNA is TGTGCCAGCAGCTTCCCGGACAGGGAAGAGCTTAGCCATGGCTACACCTTC. This gives the protein CASSFPDREELSHGYTF.